This is a list of T cell receptor beta chains from one sample in a study of cytomegalovirus exposure and HLA in healthy donors. The table came from immunoSEQ multiplex PCR; TCRdb's copy has only in-frame clones and leaves some out. The table lists 150,000 to 200,000 clones, roughly 80% of them singletons. The specimen sequenced was PBMCs. The receptors come from a man younger than 40 in good health and CMV-seropositive. The CDR3 runs from the conserved cysteine through the conserved F or W. Each record gives: V gene, J gene, CDR3 protein.

TRBV6-5	TRBJ1-5	CASSSKYRGNQPQHF
TRBV5-1	TRBJ1-5	CASSLLIENSNQPQHF
TRBV27	TRBJ2-7	CASWGTSGIYEQYF
TRBV21-1	TRBJ2-3	CASSRGGNTQYF
TRBV30	TRBJ1-3	CAWRGQGAGNTIYF
TRBV2	TRBJ2-5	CASNQGLLQETQYF
TRBV27	TRBJ2-7	CASRYRGQIYEQYF
TRBV29-1	TRBJ2-3	CSASRGGSTDTQYF
TRBV7-2	TRBJ2-2	CASSLTGDSTGELFF
TRBV6-1	TRBJ2-7	CASSRDSSSYEQYF
TRBV5-1	TRBJ2-1	CASSLQASYNEQFF
TRBV7-9	TRBJ2-7	CASSLTDTVGEQYF
TRBV2	TRBJ1-2	CASSEVGQAYGYTF
TRBV30	TRBJ2-5	CAWAGAITGGRETQYF
TRBV6-6	TRBJ2-7	CASIDRDRGDEQYF
TRBV7-9	TRBJ2-5	CASSFGGGETQYF
TRBV29-1	TRBJ2-7	CSVRGSFGQYF
TRBV19	TRBJ2-2	CASSADRATGELFF
TRBV10-3	TRBJ1-1	CAIRDPRGEAFF
TRBV6-5	TRBJ2-1	CASSLGGAHEQFF
TRBV14	TRBJ1-1	CASSRDRETEAFF
TRBV5-6	TRBJ2-3	CASSLMAQVLTDTQYF
TRBV29-1	TRBJ1-1	CSSLTLSAGTEAFF
TRBV29-1	TRBJ2-6	CSVEGRGDSGANVLTF
TRBV4-1	TRBJ1-1	CASSQDPGIAFF
TRBV6-6	TRBJ2-1	CAGTSGGAHNEQFF
TRBV10-3	TRBJ1-2	CAISESFLEQGAWGYTF
TRBV7-3	TRBJ2-5	CASSLAGLAGETQYF
TRBV6-5	TRBJ2-1	CASSPWTDSYNEQFF
TRBV29-1	TRBJ2-5	CSVAQIGETQYF
TRBV6-6	TRBJ2-3	CASSYSGEAGTDTQYF
TRBV20-1	TRBJ2-7	CSAKVPEEQYF
TRBV10-3	TRBJ2-5	CAISTTGGAETQYF
TRBV5-1	TRBJ2-7	CASSSGQGWYEQYF
TRBV27	TRBJ2-2	CASSLQGVTGELFF
TRBV7-3	TRBJ1-1	CASSGTGYTEAFF
TRBV6-1	TRBJ2-3	CASSTGTLSTDTQYF
TRBV6-1	TRBJ2-1	CASMRAVSYNEQFF
TRBV2	TRBJ2-2	CASIQTRNTGELFF
TRBV28	TRBJ2-3	CASSPTDSTDTQYF
TRBV5-6	TRBJ2-7	CASTQGSYEQYF
TRBV9	TRBJ2-1	CASSVLSRGGYNEQFF
TRBV30	TRBJ2-5	CAASTGAGETQYF
TRBV7-8	TRBJ2-2	CASSLRRGSRAGELFF
TRBV2	TRBJ1-1	CASSEQGQDTEAFF
TRBV7-3	TRBJ2-1	CASSRRGVNEQFF
TRBV5-1	TRBJ1-5	CASSLGGLQGVNQPQHF